This T cell receptor beta chain was sequenced during a study of blood T cell repertoires in COVID-19. Study information: Nucleic acid was either cDNA or gDNA, and it came from T cells, B-cell-depleted T cells, or PBMCs.

The germline CDR1 and CDR2 sequences are SNHLY and FYNNEI. The CDR3 totals 15 residues, both ends included. Repertoires were generated with immunoSEQ multiplex PCR, while TCRdb's copy carries only in-frame clones and drops some. The table shows some 180,000 clones, with roughly 93% occurring only once. About this clone itself: Because the CDR3's place on the DNA is in doubt, the DNA is left out and the CDR3 is given as listed by TCRdb.

The sequencing sample was made of peripheral blood. The origin of this receptor is a man in his late teens or twenties with COVID-19, enrolled during active disease. The chain couples TRBV2 to TRBJ1-6; TRBD1 is the table's D call and was not checked against the DNA. This CDR3 reads CASSSSTGANSPLHF.